What follows is one T cell receptor beta chain and its context. This entry belongs to a study of blood T cell repertoires in COVID-19. The wider study: Specimens from acute and convalescent COVID-19 originated in the United States, Italy and Spain.

In the authors' methods: Reference gene primer amplification yielded estimated nucleated cell counts. Using immunoSEQ multiplex PCR, the repertoire was profiled, and TCRdb retains in-frame clones only, with some absent. The DNA gave D and trimming, while V, J and clone size come from that table. The sample lists 130,000 to 150,000 clones; 84% were seen once. With 5 bases removed from V and 13 bases from J, the gap between germline ends came to 11 bases. There are 11 residues in the CDR3. Looked up from germline, CDR1 is SGHTA and CDR2 is FQGNSA. The TCR sequence derives from a man in his 60s with active or convalescent COVID-19. Sequencing was carried out using peripheral blood. The chain employs TRBV7-2 and TRBJ2-2; D is undetermined. The CDR3: CASSARFGLFF. The DNA for the CDR3 is TGTGCCAGCAGCGCGAGGTTTGGGCTGTTTTTT.